This T cell receptor (beta chain) is from a study of T cell changes during pregnancy in multiple sclerosis. V was trimmed by 8 bases and J by 7 bases, leaving 15 bases between them. Germline V gene sequence: CDR1 MNHEY, CDR2 SMNVEV (reference sequence). CDR3 length: 14 residues. TCRdb keeps only in-frame clones here, not all; method: immunoSEQ multiplex PCR. The sample has some 40,000 clones, roughly 90% seen once; the top ten hold about 27%. This chain links TRBV27 with TRBJ1-6, with a tentative D call TRBD1 (6 bases). The sequences come from CD8+ T cells from peripheral blood mononuclear cells, collected before pregnancy. This receptor was obtained from a female donor with multiple sclerosis, enrolled in a pregnancy study. The DNA of the CDR3 is TGTGCCAGCCGCCTCTCAGGGGTAAATTCACCCCTCCACTTT. This gives the protein CASRLSGVNSPLHF.